One sample yielded the 5 T cell receptor beta chains listed below, sequenced in a study of shared clonotypes between healthy human individuals. Method: immunoSEQ multiplex PCR; TCRdb's copy keeps in-frame clones and lacks some. Seen here are roughly 2,300,000 clones, 92% observed once, and the top ten hold around 0.38%. The sample comprised naive CD4+ T cells from PBMCs. Subset noted: CD45RA+ positively selected. The source of these receptors is a man aged 18 to 29 in good health. Some clones in this sample may be carry-over from other donors' samples.

This clone was recorded once. The chain joins TRBV10-1 to TRBJ2-4, with D perhaps TRBD2 (6 bases). CDR3 length: 16 residues. Germline CDR1 WNHNN, CDR2 SYGVQD (reference sequence). Trimming took 0 bases from V and 6 from J, leaving 15 bases between them. The CDR3 sequence: CASSESGGTLGNIQYF. The CDR3 DNA reads as TGCGCCAGCAGTGAGTCCGGCGGGACCCTCGGAAACATTCAGTACTTC.

Of note for this clone: Other DNA sequences within the sample encode an identical CDR3. The chain is built from TRBV27 and TRBJ2-7; 9 nucleotides agree with TRBD1. The CDR3 loop spans 13 amino acids. V dropped 6 bases and J dropped 2; count of bases not matched to a gene: 2. The V gene's germline CDR1 is MNHEY and CDR2 SMNVEV (reference sequence). The chain's CDR3 is CASRRDRAYEQYF. CDR3 coding DNA: TGTGCCAGCAGGCGGGACAGGGCCTACGAGCAGTACTTC.

CDR3 DNA: TGTGCCAGCAGTTTTAGGGTGAGCACAGATACGCAGTATTTT. It yields the protein CASSFRVSTDTQYF. The chain has TRBV2 and TRBJ2-3; the D is unclear. The germline CDR1 and CDR2 sequences are SNHLY and FYNNEI. The CDR3 extends over 14 amino acids. The V end was cut by 5 bases, the J end by 0 bases, with 9 bases between.

V and J are TRBV27 and TRBJ2-7; no clear D gene. Germline V gene lookup returns CDR1 MNHEY and CDR2 SMNVEV (reference sequence). The length of the CDR3 is 15 residues. The germline V and J ends were trimmed by 6 bases and 0 bases, with 15 bases remaining between them. The CDR3 DNA sequence: TGTGCCAGCAGGGAAGCCTGGCTAGACTCCTACGAGCAGTACTTC. Protein product: CASREAWLDSYEQYF.

The chain links TRBV11-1 to TRBJ2-7; D is perhaps TRBD1 (5 bases). The CDR3 has 14 amino acids. Trimming left V 3 bases short and J 6 bases short, with 15 bases between. CDR1 is SGHAT, CDR2 FQDESV, per germline (reference sequence). The CDR3 DNA reads TGTGCCAGCAGCTTTCAAGGGGTTGGGGTCGAGCAGTACTTC. This encodes CASSFQGVGVEQYF.